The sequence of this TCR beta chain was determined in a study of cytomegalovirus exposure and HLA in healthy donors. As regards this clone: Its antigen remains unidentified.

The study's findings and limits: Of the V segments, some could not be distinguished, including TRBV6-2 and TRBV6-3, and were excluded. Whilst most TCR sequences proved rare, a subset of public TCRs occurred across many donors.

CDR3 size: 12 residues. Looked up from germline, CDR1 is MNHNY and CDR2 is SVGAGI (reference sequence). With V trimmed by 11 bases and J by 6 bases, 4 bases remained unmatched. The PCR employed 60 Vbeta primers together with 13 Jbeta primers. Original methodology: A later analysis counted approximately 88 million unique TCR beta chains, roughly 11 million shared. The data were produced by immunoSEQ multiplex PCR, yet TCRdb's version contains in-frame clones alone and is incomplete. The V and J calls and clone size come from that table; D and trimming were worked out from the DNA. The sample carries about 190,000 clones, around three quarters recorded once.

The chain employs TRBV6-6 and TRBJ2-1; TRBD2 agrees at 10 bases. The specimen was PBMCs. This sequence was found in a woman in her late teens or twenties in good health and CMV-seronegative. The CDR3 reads CASVAGGNEQFF. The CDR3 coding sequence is TGTGCCTCTGTAGCGGGGGGCAATGAGCAGTTCTTC.